The present TCR beta chain was sequenced within a study of OX40 agonist ivuxolimab in advanced cancers. Turning to the study itself: Patients were dosed intravenously with ivuxolimab at 0.01 to 10 mg/kg every 2 weeks. Findings and caveats of the study: Several nonresponders also turned out to have low normalized T-cell clonal expansion. Averaged across samples, CD8+ T cells carried more expanded clones than CD4+ did. Relatively little clonal expansion, among the lowest observed, appeared in partial responders at 0.1-3.0 mg/kg.

Some clones are missing from TCRdb's copy, which holds only in-frame ones; the method was immunoSEQ multiplex PCR. The sample has about 35,000 clones, more than 75% seen once; the top ten hold around 25%. To note about this clone: Its target is not known.

The germline V gene encodes CDR1 SGHTA and CDR2 FQGNSA. The CDR3 is 15 residues long. Germline trimming cut 8 bases from V and 2 bases from J; bases unmatched to any gene: 5. The source of this sequence is an adult with an advanced solid tumor such as melanoma, head and neck, liver or kidney cancer. The V gene is TRBV7-2, the J gene TRBJ2-3; 12 bases map to TRBD2. Specimen: CD4+ or CD8+ T cells sorted from blood, collected in a trial of the OX40 agonist ivuxolimab. This chain's CDR3 is CASSGLAGPTDTQYF. CDR3 bases: TGTGCCAGCTCCGGACTAGCGGGGCCCACAGATACGCAGTATTTT.